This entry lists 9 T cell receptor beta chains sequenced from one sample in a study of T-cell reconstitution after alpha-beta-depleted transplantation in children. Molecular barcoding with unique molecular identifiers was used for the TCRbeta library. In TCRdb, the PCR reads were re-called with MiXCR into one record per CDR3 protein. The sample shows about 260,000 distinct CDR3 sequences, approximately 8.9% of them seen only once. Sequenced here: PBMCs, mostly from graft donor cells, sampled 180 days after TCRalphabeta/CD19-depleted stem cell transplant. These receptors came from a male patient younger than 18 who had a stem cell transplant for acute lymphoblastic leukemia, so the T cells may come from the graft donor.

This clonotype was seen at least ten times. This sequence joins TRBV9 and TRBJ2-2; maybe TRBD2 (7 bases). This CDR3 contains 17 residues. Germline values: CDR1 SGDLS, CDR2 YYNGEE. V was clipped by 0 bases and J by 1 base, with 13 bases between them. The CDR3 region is CASSVEWGGGNTGELFF. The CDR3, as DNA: TGTGCCAGCAGCGTAGAGTGGGGGGGCGGGAACACCGGGGAGCTGTTTTTT. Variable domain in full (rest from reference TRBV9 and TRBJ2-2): DSGVTQTPKHLITATGQRVTLRCSPRSGDLSVYWYQQSLDQGLQFLIQYYNGEERAKGNILERFSAQQFPDLHSELNLSSLELGDSALYFCASSVEWGGGNTGELFFGEGSRLTVL.

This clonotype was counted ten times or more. For the CDR3, the DNA is TGCGCCAGCAGCATCCGGACGGGGACCACAGATACGCAGTATTTT. This sequence encodes CASSIRTGTTDTQYF. The chain combines TRBV5-1 with TRBJ2-3, with D perhaps TRBD1 or TRBD2 (5 bases each). With 4 bases removed from V and 2 bases from J, the gap between germline ends came to 14 bases. The CDR3 extends over 15 amino acids. Germline V gene sequence: CDR1 SGHRS, CDR2 YFSETQ.

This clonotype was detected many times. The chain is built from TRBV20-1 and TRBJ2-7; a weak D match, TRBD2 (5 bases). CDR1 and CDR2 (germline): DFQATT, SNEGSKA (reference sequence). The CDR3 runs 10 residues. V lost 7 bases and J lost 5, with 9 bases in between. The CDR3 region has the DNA TGCAGTGTGACTACCGACGAGCAGTACTTC. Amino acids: CSVTTDEQYF.

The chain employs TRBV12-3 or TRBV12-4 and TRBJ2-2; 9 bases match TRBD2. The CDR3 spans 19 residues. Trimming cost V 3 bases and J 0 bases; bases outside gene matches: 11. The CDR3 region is CASSFRGLAPFANTGELFF. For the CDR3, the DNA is TGTGCCAGCAGTTTTCGGGGACTAGCTCCGTTCGCGAACACCGGGGAGCTGTTTTTT.

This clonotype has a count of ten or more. CDR3 loop: CASSESRASGRQETQYF. Here the CDR3 DNA reads TGCGCCAGCAGTGAGTCGCGAGCTAGCGGGCGGCAAGAGACCCAGTACTTC. The chain has TRBV10-2 and TRBJ2-5, with 8 bases matching TRBD2. J lost 2 bases, V lost 0 bases, and 8 bases had no gene match. Germline loops: CDR1 WSHSY, CDR2 SAAADI. This CDR3 region has 17 residues.

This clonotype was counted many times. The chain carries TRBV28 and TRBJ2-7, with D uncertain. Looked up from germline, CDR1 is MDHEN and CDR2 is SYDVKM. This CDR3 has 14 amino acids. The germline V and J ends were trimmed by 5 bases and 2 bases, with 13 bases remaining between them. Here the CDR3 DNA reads TGTGCCAGCAGTGTCCAGAGGCTAACCTACGAGCAGTACTTC. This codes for CASSVQRLTYEQYF.

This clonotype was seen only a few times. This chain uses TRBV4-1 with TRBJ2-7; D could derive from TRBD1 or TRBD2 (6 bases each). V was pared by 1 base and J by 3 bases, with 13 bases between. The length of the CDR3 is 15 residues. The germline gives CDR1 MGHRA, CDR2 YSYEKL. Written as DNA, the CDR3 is TGCGCCAGCAGCCAAGGGAGGGGGGCAAACTACGAGCAGTACTTC. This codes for CASSQGRGANYEQYF.

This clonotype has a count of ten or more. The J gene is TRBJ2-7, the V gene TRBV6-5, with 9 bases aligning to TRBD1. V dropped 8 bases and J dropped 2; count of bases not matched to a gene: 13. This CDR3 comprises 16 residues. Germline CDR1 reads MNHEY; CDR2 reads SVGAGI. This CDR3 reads CASRNAGTGNTYEQYF. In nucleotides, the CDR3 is TGTGCCAGCCGTAACGCCGGGACAGGGAACACCTACGAGCAGTACTTC.

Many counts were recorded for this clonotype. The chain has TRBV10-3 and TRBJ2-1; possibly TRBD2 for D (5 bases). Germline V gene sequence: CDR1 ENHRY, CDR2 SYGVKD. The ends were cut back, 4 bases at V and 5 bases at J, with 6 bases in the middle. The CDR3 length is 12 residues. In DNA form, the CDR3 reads TGTGCCATCAGTGCCGGGGACAATGAGCAGTTCTTC. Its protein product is CAISAGDNEQFF.